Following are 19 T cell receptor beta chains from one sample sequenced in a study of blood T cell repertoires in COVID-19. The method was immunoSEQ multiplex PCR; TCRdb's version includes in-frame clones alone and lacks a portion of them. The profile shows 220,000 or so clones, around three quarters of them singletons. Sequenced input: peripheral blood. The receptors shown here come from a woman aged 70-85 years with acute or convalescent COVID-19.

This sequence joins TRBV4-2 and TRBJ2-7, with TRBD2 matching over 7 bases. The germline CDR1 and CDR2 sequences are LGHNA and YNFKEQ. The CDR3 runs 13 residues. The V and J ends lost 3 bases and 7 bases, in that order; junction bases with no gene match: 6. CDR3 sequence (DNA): TGTGCCAGCAGCCAGAGGGCAGCGGGAGAGCAGTACTTC. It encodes CASSQRAAGEQYF.

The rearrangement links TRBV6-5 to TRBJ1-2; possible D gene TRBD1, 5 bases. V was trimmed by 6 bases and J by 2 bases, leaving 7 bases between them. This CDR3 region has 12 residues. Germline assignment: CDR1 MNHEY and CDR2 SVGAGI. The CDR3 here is CASSRQNYGYTF. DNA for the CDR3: TGTGCCAGCAGCCGACAGAACTATGGCTACACCTTC.

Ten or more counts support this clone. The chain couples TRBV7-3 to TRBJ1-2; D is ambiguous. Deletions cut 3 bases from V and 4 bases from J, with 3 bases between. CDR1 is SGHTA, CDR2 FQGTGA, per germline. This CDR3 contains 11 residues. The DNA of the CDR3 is TGTGCCAGCAGCTTGAGCTATGGCTACACCTTC. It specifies CASSLSYGYTF.

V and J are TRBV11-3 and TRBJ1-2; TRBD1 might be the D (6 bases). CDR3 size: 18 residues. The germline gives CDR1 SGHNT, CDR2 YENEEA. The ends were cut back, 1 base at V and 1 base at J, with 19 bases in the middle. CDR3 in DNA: TGTGCCAGCAGCTTAGGATTTTGTCAGGGGCTGCTTAACTATGGCTACACCTTC. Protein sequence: CASSLGFCQGLLNYGYTF. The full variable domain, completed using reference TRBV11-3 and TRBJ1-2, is EAGVVQSPRYKIIEKKQPVAFWCNPISGHNTLYWYLQNLGQGPELLIRYENEEAVDDSQLPKDRFSAERLKGVDSTLKIQPAELGDSAVYLCASSLGFCQGLLNYGYTFGSGTRLTVV.

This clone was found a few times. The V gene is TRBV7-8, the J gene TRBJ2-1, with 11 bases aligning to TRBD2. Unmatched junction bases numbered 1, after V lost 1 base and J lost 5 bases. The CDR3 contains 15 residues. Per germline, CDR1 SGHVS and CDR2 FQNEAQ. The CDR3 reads CASSLVGLADNEQFF. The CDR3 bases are TGTGCCAGCAGCTTAGTGGGACTAGCGGACAATGAGCAGTTCTTC.

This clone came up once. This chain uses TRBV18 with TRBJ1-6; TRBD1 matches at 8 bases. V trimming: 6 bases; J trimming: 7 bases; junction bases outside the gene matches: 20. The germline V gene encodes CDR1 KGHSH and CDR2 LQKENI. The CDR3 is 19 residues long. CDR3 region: CASSPTGRGQVNDNSPLHF. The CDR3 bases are TGTGCCAGCTCTCCGACCGGCAGGGGACAGGTCAATGACAATTCACCCCTCCACTTT.

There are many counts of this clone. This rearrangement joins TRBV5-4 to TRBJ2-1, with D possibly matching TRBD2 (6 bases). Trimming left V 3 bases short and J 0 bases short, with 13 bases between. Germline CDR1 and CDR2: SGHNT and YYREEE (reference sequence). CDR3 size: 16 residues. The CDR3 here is CASSWGWGDSYNEQFF. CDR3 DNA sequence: TGTGCCAGCAGCTGGGGCTGGGGGGACTCCTACAATGAGCAGTTCTTC.

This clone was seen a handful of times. The CDR3 is CASSLAWGGDGYTF. The DNA for the CDR3 is TGTGCCAGCAGCTTAGCGTGGGGAGGGGATGGCTACACCTTC. The gene calls are TRBV7-2 and TRBJ1-2, with D perhaps TRBD1 (5 bases). Deletions cut 0 bases from V and 6 bases from J, with 11 bases between. Germline loops: CDR1 SGHTA, CDR2 FQGNSA. The CDR3 extends over 14 amino acids.

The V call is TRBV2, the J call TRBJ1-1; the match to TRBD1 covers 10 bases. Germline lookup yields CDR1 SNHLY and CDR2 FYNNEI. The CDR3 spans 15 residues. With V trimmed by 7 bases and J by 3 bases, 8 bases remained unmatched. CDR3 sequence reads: CASNPETGGHTEAFF. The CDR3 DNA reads TGTGCCAGCAACCCAGAGACAGGGGGCCACACTGAAGCTTTCTTT. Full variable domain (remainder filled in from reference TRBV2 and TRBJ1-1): EPEVTQTPSHQVTQMGQEVILRCVPISNHLYFYWYRQILGQKVEFLVSFYNNEISEKSEIFDDQFSVERPDGSNFTLKIRSTKLEDSAMYFCASNPETGGHTEAFFGQGTRLTVV.

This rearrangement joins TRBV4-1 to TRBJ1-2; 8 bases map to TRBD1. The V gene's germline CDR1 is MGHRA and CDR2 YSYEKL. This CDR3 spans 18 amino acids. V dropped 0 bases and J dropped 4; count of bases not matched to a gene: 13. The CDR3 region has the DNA TGCGCCAGCAGCCAAGAGGCGGCCGACAGGGGCCCGCTCTATGGCTACACCTTC. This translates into CASSQEAADRGPLYGYTF.

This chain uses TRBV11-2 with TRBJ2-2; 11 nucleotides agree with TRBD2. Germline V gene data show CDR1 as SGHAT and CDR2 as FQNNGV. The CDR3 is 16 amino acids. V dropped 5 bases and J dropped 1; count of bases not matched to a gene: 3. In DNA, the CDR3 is TGTGCCAGCAGCCCCGGACTAGCGGGGAACACCGGGGAGCTGTTTTTT. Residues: CASSPGLAGNTGELFF.

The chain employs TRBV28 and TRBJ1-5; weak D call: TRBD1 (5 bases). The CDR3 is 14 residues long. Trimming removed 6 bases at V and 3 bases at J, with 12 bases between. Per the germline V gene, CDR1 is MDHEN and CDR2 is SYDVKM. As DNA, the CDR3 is TGTGCCAGCAGCCCCGACAGTAACAATCAGCCCCAGCATTTT. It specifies CASSPDSNNQPQHF. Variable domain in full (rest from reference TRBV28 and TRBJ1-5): DVKVTQSSRYLVKRTGEKVFLECVQDMDHENMFWYRQDPGLGLRLIYFSYDVKMKEKGDIPEGYSVSREKKERFSLILESASTNQTSMYLCASSPDSNNQPQHFGDGTRLSIL.

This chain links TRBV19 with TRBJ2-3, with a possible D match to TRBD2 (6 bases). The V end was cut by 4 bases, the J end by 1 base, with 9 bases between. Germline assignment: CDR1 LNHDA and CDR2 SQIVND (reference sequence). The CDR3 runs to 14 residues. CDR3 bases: TGTGCCAGTAGTACCCAGCGGGGCACAGATACGCAGTATTTT. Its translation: CASSTQRGTDTQYF.

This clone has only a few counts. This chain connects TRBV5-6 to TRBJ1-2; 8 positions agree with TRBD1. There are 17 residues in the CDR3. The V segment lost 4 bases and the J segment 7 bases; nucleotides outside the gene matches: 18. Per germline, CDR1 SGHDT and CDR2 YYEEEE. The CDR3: CASSPTIRQGTWSGYTF. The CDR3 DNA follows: TGTGCCAGCAGCCCAACGATCAGACAGGGGACGTGGTCTGGCTACACCTTC.

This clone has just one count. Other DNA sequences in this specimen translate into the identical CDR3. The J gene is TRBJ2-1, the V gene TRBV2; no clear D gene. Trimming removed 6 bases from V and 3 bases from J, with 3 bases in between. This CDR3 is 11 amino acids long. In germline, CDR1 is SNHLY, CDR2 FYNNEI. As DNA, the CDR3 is TGTGCCAGCAGCCTCTACAATGAGCAGTTCTTC. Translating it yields CASSLYNEQFF.

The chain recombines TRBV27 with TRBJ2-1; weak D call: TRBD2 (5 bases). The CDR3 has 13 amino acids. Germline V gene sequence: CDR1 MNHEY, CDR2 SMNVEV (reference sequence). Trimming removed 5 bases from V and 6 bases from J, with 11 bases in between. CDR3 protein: CASSITSTNEQFF. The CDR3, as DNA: TGTGCCAGCAGTATTACTAGTACCAATGAGCAGTTCTTC.

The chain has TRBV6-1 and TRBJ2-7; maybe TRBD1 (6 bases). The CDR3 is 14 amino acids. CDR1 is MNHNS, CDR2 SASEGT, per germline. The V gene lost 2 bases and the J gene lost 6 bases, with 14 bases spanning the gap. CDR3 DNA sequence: TGTGCCAGCAGTGAACTGAGGGGGAGAGGCGAGCAGTACTTC. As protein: CASSELRGRGEQYF.

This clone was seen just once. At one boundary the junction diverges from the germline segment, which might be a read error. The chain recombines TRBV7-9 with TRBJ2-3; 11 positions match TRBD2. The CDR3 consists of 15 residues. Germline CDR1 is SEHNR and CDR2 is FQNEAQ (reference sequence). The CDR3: CASSVAGGPTDTQYF. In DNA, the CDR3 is TGTGCCAGCAGCGTAGCGGGAGGGCCCACAGATACGCAGTATTTT.

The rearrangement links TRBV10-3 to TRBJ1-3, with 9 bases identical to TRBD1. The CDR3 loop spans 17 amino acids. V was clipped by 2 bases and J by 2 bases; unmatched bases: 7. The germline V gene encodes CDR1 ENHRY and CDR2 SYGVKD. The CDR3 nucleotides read TGTGCCATCAGTGAGGGGTACAGGGGGCCGGCTGGAAACACCATATATTTT. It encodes CAISEGYRGPAGNTIYF.